This T cell receptor (beta chain) was obtained from a study of Graves' ophthalmopathy and Graves' hyperthyroidism. Hyperthyroidism patients were newly diagnosed, under 2 months' duration, aged 18 to 65. Clinicians made diagnoses from clinical symptoms, serum thyroxine, TRAb, thyroid ultrasound and orbital computed tomography. The authors amplified TCR beta CDR3 regions, and they did so from RNA transcripts for repertoire sequencing. HTBI primers served in a first-round RT-PCR, which a second-round multiplex PCR followed. TCRdb processed the multiplex PCR reads anew with MiXCR; each CDR3 protein has one entry. Of hundreds of thousands of distinct CDR3 sequences in the sample, about a fifth are singletons; the top ten hold approximately 6.9%. The sample holds many counts of this clonotype. The CDR3 loop spans 15 amino acids. Germline CDR1 is SGHTA and CDR2 is FQGTGA. Unmatched junction bases numbered 7, after V lost 5 bases and J lost 3 bases.

This clonotype was sampled from a woman under 30 with stable Graves' hyperthyroidism. Some clones in this sample may be carry-over from other donors' samples. V and J are TRBV7-3 and TRBJ2-5; 9 bases align to TRBD2. Sample: peripheral blood. CDR3 loop: CASSPQLAGKETQYF. The CDR3 nucleotides are TGTGCCAGCAGCCCCCAGCTAGCGGGGAAAGAGACCCAGTACTTC.